Listed here are 14 T cell receptor beta chains from one sample, sequenced in a study of CD8+ T cells in alopecia areata (dated by TCRdb to 2016 to 2019). This specimen's treatment or condition label, per the study, means: oral pan-JAK inhibitor, 5-10 mg twice daily. The receptor library was made with the immunoSEQ multiplex PCR assay. For TCR sequencing, RNA was extracted from every sample and reverse transcribed into cDNA to serve as template. Entries here come from immuneACCESS through TCRdb and include only in-frame sequences with V and J called. Some clones fail to appear in such tables; in the studies checked, an unresolved V gene covers under half of the shortfall, and the cause of the remainder is unknown. In all, the sample holds roughly 200,000 clones, and 35% to 45% of those were seen once. Clones ranked in the top ten supply 0.4% to 0.55% of the sample. The sample consisted of CD4+ T cells sorted from blood, taken at approximately week 30, from a patient treated with tofacitinib. The source is a human donor with alopecia areata.

The genes are TRBV2 and TRBJ2-1, with TRBD1 as a possible D gene (6 bases). The CDR3 covers 14 residues. The germline CDR1 and CDR2 sequences are SNHLY and FYNNEI. V lost 6 bases, J lost 3 bases, and 12 bases lay in between. The CDR3 nucleotides are TGTGCCAGCAGGATACAGGGCCGCTACAATGAGCAGTTCTTC. It translates to CASRIQGRYNEQFF.

The chain carries TRBV4-1 and TRBJ2-2; 9 positions agree with TRBD1. V was clipped by 4 bases and J by 8 bases; unmatched bases: 11. CDR3 length: 16 amino acids. Germline V gene sequence: CDR1 MGHRA, CDR2 YSYEKL. CDR3 loop: CASSPDRGKFAGELFF. In DNA, the CDR3 is TGCGCCAGCAGCCCCGACAGGGGGAAATTCGCAGGGGAGCTGTTTTTT.

This clone was seen a few times. The chain is built from TRBV30 and TRBJ1-6; TRBD1 aligns across 8 bases. This CDR3 is 12 amino acids long. V gave up 8 bases and J gave up 7 bases; unmatched junction bases: 4. Germline assignment: CDR1 GTSNPN and CDR2 SVGIG (reference sequence). The CDR3 nucleotides read TGTGCCGGACAGGGACTCAATTCACCCCTCCACTTT. Translation gives CAGQGLNSPLHF.

Note on this clone: The sample holds other DNA sequences that translate to the same CDR3. The chain uses TRBV4-1 and TRBJ2-3; perhaps D is TRBD1 or TRBD2 (5 bases each). The CDR3 covers 16 residues. The ends were cut back, 8 bases at V and 4 bases at J, with 22 bases in the middle. CDR1 is MGHRA and CDR2 is YSYEKL in the germline V gene. CDR3 nucleotides: TGCGCCAGCCGCACTGGAGTCGGGACCAGGGCAGATACGCAGTATTTT. Translated, it gives CASRTGVGTRADTQYF.

This clone was counted only a few times. The chain employs TRBV21-1 and TRBJ2-1; the D call in the table, TRBD2, was not verified against the DNA. TRBV21-1 is listed as a pseudogene. The CDR3 contains 17 residues. The CDR3 region is CASSKVGAGGRYNEQFF. Written as DNA, the CDR3 is TGTGCCAGCAGCAAAGTAGGAGCGGGAGGGCGGTACAATGAGCAGTTCTTC.

V usage is TRBV6-5 and J usage is TRBJ2-1; TRBD2 is a possible D gene (7 bases). CDR1 MNHEY and CDR2 SVGAGI come from the germline V gene. V gave up 6 bases and J gave up 6 bases, with 12 bases separating them. The CDR3 sequence is 13 residues long. The DNA of the CDR3 is TGTGCCAGCAGACGGGGAGGGGGCAATGAGCAGTTCTTC. Protein sequence: CASRRGGGNEQFF.

The chain joins TRBV7-9 to TRBJ1-4; 9 positions agree with TRBD1. CDR1 and CDR2 (germline): SEHNR, FQNEAQ (reference sequence). V was pared by 5 bases and J by 6 bases, with 10 bases of the junction left unmatched. The CDR3 consists of 16 residues. CDR3 nucleotide sequence: TGTGCCAGCAGCCCCTTGGGACAGGGTGTATATGAAAAACTGTTTTTT. It specifies CASSPLGQGVYEKLFF.

This clone has just one count. The chain combines TRBV9 with TRBJ1-6; D unclear. This CDR3 is built from 13 residues. Between the trimmed V and J ends, which lost 0 bases and 10 bases, there was a span of 8 bases. Germline CDR1 and CDR2: SGDLS and YYNGEE. In DNA form, the CDR3 reads TGTGCCAGCAGCGTAGCCGACCAGTCACCCCTCCACTTT. Translating it yields CASSVADQSPLHF.

The V gene is TRBV12-5, the J gene TRBJ2-3; D gene uncertain. The CDR3 sequence is 13 residues long. V was cut by 1 base and J by 2 bases, with 4 bases left in between. Germline CDR1 is LGHNT and CDR2 is FRNRAP. The CDR3 DNA sequence: TGTGCTAGTGGTTTGGGGCTCACAGATACGCAGTATTTT. Residues: CASGLGLTDTQYF.

This rearrangement joins TRBV7-3 to TRBJ2-1, with a possible D match to TRBD2 (6 bases). V was clipped by 3 bases and J by 7 bases, with 16 bases between them. The CDR3 is made up of 15 amino acids. The germline gives CDR1 SGHTA, CDR2 FQGTGA. The CDR3 region has the DNA TGTGCCAGCAGCTTTTCGAGAACTAGCCTAAATGAGCAGTTCTTC. Translating gives CASSFSRTSLNEQFF.

The chain links TRBV4-1 to TRBJ1-5; D is undetermined. The V end was cut by 5 bases, the J end by 4 bases, with 21 bases between. CDR1 MGHRA and CDR2 YSYEKL come from the germline V gene. This CDR3 has 17 residues. CDR3: CASSTLPLVVSNQPQHF. The CDR3 DNA is TGCGCCAGCAGCACCCTCCCCCTAGTTGTATCAAATCAGCCCCAGCATTTT.

The sample holds many counts of this clone. This chain connects TRBV14 to TRBJ2-5; D is ambiguous. From germline, CDR1 is SGHDN and CDR2 FVKESK. This CDR3 region has 14 residues. Deletions cut 0 bases from V and 4 bases from J, with 9 bases between. CDR3 residues: CASSQDLLRETQYF. DNA for the CDR3: TGTGCCAGCAGCCAAGATTTACTGAGAGAGACCCAGTACTTC.

The chain recombines TRBV7-9 with TRBJ1-1; D is possibly TRBD1 (5 bases). This CDR3 comprises 13 residues. Germline V gene sequence: CDR1 SEHNR, CDR2 FQNEAQ (reference sequence). V was clipped by 2 bases and J by 8 bases, with 12 bases between them. The CDR3 protein is CASSLTGGAEAFF. In DNA form, the CDR3 reads TGTGCCAGCAGCTTAACCGGGGGAGCGGAAGCTTTCTTT.

The chain is built from TRBV30 and TRBJ1-5; TRBD1 matches 7 bases. This CDR3 comprises 14 residues. Trimming cost V 4 bases and J 7 bases; bases outside gene matches: 10. Germline values: CDR1 GTSNPN, CDR2 SVGIG (reference sequence). The CDR3: CAWTKRGGGQPQHF. As DNA, the CDR3 is TGTGCCTGGACCAAGAGAGGGGGCGGACAGCCCCAGCATTTT.